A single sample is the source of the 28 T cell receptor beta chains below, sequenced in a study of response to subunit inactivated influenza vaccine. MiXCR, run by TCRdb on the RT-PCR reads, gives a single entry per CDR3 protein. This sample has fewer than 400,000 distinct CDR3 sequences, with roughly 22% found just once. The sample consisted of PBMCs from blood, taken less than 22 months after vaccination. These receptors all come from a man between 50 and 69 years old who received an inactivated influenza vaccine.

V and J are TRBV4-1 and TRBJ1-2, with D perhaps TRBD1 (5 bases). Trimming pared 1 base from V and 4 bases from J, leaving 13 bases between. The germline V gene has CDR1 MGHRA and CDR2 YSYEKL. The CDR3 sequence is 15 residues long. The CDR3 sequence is CASSQVTGVGYGYTF. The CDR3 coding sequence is TGCGCCAGCAGCCAAGTGACGGGGGTCGGCTATGGCTACACCTTC.

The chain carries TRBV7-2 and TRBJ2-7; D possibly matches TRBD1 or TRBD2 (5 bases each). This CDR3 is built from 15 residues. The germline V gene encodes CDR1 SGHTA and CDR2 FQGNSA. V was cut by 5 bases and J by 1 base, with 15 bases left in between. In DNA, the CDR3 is TGTGCCAGCAGCCTGGACCGGGACCTATCCTACGAGCAGTACTTC. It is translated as CASSLDRDLSYEQYF.

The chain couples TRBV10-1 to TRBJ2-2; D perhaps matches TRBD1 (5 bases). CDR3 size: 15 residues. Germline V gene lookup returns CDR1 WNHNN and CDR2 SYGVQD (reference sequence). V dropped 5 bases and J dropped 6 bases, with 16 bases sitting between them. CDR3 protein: CASSYGPQGAGELFF. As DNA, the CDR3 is TGCGCCAGCAGTTATGGCCCCCAGGGCGCCGGGGAGCTGTTTTTT.

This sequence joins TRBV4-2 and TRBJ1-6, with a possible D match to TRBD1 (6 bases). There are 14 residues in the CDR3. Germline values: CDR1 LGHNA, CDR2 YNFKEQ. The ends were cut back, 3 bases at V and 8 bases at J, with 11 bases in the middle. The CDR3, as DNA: TGTGCCAGCAGCCAGGATAACAGGGATTCACCCCTCCACTTT. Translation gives CASSQDNRDSPLHF.

The DNA for the CDR3 is TGTGCCACTGCAGGGAAGGGGAACTATGGCTACACCTTC. This gives the protein CATAGKGNYGYTF. The V gene is TRBV27, the J gene TRBJ1-2, with a tentative D call TRBD1 (5 bases). Trimming shortened V by 10 bases and J by 2 bases, and 14 bases separated the two germline ends. Per the germline V gene, CDR1 is MNHEY and CDR2 is SMNVEV (reference sequence). The CDR3 totals 13 residues.

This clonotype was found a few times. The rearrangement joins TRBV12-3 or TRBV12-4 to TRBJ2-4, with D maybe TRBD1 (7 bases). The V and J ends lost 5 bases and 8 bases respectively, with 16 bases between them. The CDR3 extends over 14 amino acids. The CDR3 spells CASSPPGGQDIQYF. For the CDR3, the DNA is TGTGCCAGCAGTCCCCCAGGGGGGCAGGACATTCAGTACTTC.

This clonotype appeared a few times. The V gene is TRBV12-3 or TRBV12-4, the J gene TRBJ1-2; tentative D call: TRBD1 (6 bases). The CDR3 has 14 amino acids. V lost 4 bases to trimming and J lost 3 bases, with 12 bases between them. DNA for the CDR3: TGTGCCAGCAGTTCAACAGGGAGATACTATGGCTACACCTTC. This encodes CASSSTGRYYGYTF.

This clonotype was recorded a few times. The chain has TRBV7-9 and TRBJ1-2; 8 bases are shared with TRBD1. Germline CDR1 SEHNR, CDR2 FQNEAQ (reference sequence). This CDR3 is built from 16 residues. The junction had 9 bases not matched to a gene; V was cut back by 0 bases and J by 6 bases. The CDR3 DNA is TGTGCCAGCAGCTTAGCCCCGGGACAGGCCATCGATGGCTACACCTTC. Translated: CASSLAPGQAIDGYTF.

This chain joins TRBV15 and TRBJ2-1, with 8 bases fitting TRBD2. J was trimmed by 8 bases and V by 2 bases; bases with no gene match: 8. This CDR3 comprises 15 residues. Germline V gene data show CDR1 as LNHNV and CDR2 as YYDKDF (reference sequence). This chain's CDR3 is CATSRISGGMDEQFF. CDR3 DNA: TGTGCCACCAGCAGAATCTCGGGGGGGATGGATGAGCAGTTCTTC.

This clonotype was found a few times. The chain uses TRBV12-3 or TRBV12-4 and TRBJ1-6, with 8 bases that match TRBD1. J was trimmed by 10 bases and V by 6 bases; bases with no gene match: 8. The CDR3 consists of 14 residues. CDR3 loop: CASSLRQGWSPLHF. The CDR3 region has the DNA TGTGCCAGCAGCCTACGACAGGGGTGGTCACCCCTCCACTTT.

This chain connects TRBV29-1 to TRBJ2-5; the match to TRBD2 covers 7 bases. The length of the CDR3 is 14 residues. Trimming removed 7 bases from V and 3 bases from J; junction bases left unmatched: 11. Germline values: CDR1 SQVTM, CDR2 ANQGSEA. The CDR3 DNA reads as TGCAGCGGTACCGGGACTACAGTCAAAGAGACCCAGTACTTC. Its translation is CSGTGTTVKETQYF.

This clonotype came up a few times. The DNA for the CDR3 is TGCAGTGCTAGAAGGCAAGTAGCGGGACACAATGAGCAGTTCTTC. Amino acid sequence: CSARRQVAGHNEQFF. The rearrangement uses TRBV20-1 and TRBJ2-1; 8 bases match TRBD2. Trimming removed 2 bases from V and 5 bases from J; junction bases left unmatched: 8. CDR1 and CDR2 from the germline V gene are DFQATT and SNEGSKA (reference sequence). This CDR3 spans 15 amino acids.

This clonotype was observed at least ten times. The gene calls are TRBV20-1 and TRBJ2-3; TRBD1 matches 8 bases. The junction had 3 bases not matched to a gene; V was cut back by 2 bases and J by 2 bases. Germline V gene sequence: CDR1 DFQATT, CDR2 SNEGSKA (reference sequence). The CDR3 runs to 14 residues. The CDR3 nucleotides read TGCAGTGCTAGAAGGACAGGGATCACAGATACGCAGTATTTT. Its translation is CSARRTGITDTQYF.

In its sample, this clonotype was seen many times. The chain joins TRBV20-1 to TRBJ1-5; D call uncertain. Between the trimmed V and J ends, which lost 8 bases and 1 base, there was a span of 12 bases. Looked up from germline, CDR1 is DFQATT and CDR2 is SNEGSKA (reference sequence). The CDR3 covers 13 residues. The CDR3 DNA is TGCAGTTCCCACTCAGGAAGCAATCAGCCCCAGCATTTT. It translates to CSSHSGSNQPQHF.

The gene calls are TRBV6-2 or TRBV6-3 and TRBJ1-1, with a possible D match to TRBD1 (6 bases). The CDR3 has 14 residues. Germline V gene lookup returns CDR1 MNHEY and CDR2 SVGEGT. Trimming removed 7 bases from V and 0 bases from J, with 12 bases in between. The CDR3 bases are TGTGCCAGCACCCAGGGGCCGTTGAACACTGAAGCTTTCTTT. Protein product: CASTQGPLNTEAFF.

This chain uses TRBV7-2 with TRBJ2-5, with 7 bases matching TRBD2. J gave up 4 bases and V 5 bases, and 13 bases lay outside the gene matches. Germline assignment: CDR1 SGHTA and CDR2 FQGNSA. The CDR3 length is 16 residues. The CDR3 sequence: CASSPRKAGISETQYF. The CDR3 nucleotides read TGTGCCAGCAGCCCCCGTAAAGCGGGAATCTCAGAGACCCAGTACTTC.

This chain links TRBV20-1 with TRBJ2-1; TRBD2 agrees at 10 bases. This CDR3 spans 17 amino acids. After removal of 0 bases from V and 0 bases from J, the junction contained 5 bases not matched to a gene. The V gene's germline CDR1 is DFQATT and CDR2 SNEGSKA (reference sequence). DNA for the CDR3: TGCAGTGCTAGAGAACTAGCGGGGCTAAGCTCCTACAATGAGCAGTTCTTC. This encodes CSARELAGLSSYNEQFF.

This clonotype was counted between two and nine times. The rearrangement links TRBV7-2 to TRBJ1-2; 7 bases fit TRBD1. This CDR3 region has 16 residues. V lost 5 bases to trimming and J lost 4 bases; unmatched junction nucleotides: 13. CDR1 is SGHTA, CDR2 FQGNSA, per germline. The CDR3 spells CASSQSGTVSFYGYTF. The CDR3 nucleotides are TGTGCCAGCAGCCAAAGCGGGACAGTCTCTTTCTATGGCTACACCTTC.

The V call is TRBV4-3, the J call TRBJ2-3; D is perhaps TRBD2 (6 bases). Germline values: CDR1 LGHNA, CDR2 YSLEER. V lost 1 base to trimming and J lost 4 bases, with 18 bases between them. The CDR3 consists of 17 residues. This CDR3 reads CASSQGTPAGKSDTQYF. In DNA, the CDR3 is TGCGCCAGCAGCCAAGGGACGCCGGCGGGAAAATCAGATACGCAGTATTTT.

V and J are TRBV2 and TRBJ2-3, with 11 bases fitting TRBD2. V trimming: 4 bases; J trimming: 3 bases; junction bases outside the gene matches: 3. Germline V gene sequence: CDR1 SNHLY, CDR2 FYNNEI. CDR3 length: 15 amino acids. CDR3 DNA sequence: TGTGCCAGCAGTGCTCGGACTAGCGGGACAGATACGCAGTATTTT. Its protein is CASSARTSGTDTQYF.

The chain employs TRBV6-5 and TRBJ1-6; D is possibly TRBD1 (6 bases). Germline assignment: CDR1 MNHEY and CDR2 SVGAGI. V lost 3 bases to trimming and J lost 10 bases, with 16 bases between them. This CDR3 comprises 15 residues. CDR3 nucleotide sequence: TGTGCCAGCAGTTATCGCCGGGGACAAGCCTCACCCCTCCACTTT. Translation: CASSYRRGQASPLHF.

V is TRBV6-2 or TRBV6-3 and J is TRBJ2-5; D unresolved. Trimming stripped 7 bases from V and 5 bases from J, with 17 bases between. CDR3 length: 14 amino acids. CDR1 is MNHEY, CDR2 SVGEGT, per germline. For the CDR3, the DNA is TGTGCCAGCATGCAGACAAATGAATGGGAGACCCAGTACTTC. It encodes CASMQTNEWETQYF.

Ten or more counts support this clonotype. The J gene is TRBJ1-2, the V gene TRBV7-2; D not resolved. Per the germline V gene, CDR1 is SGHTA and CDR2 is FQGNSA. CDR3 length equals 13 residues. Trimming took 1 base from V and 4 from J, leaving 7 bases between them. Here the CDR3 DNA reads TGTGCCAGCAGCTTAGGGGCCCTCTATGGCTACACCTTC. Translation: CASSLGALYGYTF.

The chain's CDR3 is CSVETGGINEQFF. As DNA, the CDR3 is TGCAGCGTTGAAACAGGGGGAATCAATGAGCAGTTCTTC. This sequence joins TRBV29-1 and TRBJ2-1; 8 nucleotides line up with TRBD1. The CDR3 has 13 amino acids. Germline V gives CDR1 SQVTM, CDR2 ANQGSEA. Trimming took 2 bases from V and 6 from J; bases not matched to a gene: 3.

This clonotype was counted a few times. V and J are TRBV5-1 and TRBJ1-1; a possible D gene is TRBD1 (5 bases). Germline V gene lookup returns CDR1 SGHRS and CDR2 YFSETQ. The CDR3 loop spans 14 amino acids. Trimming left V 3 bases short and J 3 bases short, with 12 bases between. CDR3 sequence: CASSSGLEDTEAFF. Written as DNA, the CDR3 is TGCGCCAGCAGCTCAGGGTTAGAGGACACTGAAGCTTTCTTT.

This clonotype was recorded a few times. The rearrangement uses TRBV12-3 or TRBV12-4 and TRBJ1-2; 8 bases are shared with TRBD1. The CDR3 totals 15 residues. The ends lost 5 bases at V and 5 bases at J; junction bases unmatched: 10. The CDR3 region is CASSHGQGLSYGYTF. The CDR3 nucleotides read TGTGCCAGCAGTCACGGACAGGGCCTTTCGTATGGCTACACCTTC.

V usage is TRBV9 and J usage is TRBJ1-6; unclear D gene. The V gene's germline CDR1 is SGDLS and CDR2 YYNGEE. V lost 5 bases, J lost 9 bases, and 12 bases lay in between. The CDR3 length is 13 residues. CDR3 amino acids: CASSGEPGSPLHF. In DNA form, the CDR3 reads TGTGCCAGCAGTGGGGAGCCCGGTTCACCCCTCCACTTT.

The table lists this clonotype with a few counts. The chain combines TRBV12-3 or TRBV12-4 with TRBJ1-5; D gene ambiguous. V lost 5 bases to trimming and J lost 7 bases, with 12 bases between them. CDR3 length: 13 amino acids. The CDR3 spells CASSPNLGQPQHF. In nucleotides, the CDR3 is TGTGCCAGCAGTCCCAACTTGGGACAGCCCCAGCATTTT.